The 10 T cell receptor beta chains presented below share a single source sample, sequenced in a study of T-cell memory formation after mild COVID-19. TCRdb re-called the 5' RACE reads through MiXCR, storing one row per CDR3 protein. The repertoire holds around 300,000 distinct CDR3 sequences, with roughly 13% as singletons. The specimen was PBMCs or a T cell subset sorted from them (not recorded which). The receptor set was obtained from a young man who had mild COVID-19 (a few samples of this study predate the infection). Cell type and time point are not known.

This clonotype was counted between two and nine times. The V gene is TRBV20-1, the J gene TRBJ2-5, with D possibly TRBD2 on 6 matching bases. The CDR3 has 13 residues. V dropped 5 bases and J dropped 4 bases, with 14 bases sitting between them. The V gene's germline CDR1 is DFQATT and CDR2 SNEGSKA (reference sequence). CDR3 in amino acids: CSAPAPGVETQYF. The CDR3 region has the DNA TGCAGTGCTCCCGCGCCGGGGGTAGAGACCCAGTACTTC.

The chain has TRBV20-1 and TRBJ1-2, with 11 bases lining up with TRBD1. The CDR3 has 12 amino acids. J was trimmed by 6 bases and V by 5 bases; bases with no gene match: 2. Germline CDR1 DFQATT, CDR2 SNEGSKA (reference sequence). The CDR3 bases are TGCAGTGCTCGGACAGGGGGCAATGGCTACACCTTC. The encoded protein is CSARTGGNGYTF.

This clonotype turned up a few times. This chain uses TRBV5-1 with TRBJ2-5, with 7 nucleotides matching TRBD2. Germline values: CDR1 SGHRS, CDR2 YFSETQ. This CDR3 comprises 15 residues. V shed 5 bases, J shed 2 bases, and the junction held 9 bases outside the gene matches. CDR3 DNA: TGCGCCAGCAGGAGCGGGGTTGGTAGACAAGAGACCCAGTACTTC. This translates into CASRSGVGRQETQYF.

This chain joins TRBV4-1 and TRBJ1-1, with a possible D match to TRBD1 (6 bases). CDR3 size: 13 residues. Trimming left V 8 bases short and J 4 bases short, with 14 bases between. The germline gives CDR1 MGHRA, CDR2 YSYEKL. Here the CDR3 DNA reads TGCGCCAGCCGCCGGGGGGCGAGCACTGAAGCTTTCTTT. It is translated as CASRRGASTEAFF.

The J gene is TRBJ1-5, the V gene TRBV4-3; 8 bases map to TRBD1. V trimming: 1 base; J trimming: 3 bases; junction bases outside the gene matches: 2. The CDR3 is 15 amino acids. Germline V lookup: CDR1 LGHNA, CDR2 YSLEER. CDR3 in amino acids: CASSQGTGLNQPQHF. CDR3 nucleotide sequence: TGCGCCAGCAGCCAAGGGACAGGGCTCAATCAGCCCCAGCATTTT.

This clonotype was observed a few times. This chain uses TRBV12-3 or TRBV12-4 with TRBJ1-1, with D perhaps matching TRBD1 (5 bases). The germline V and J ends were trimmed by 6 bases and 6 bases, with 17 bases remaining between them. The CDR3 runs to 14 residues. The CDR3 here is CASSWEKGLSEAFF. The CDR3 DNA reads TGTGCCAGCAGCTGGGAAAAGGGGTTGTCTGAAGCTTTCTTT.

This clonotype was observed a handful of times. The chain employs TRBV12-3 or TRBV12-4 and TRBJ1-2; 10 nucleotides match TRBD1. V gave up 5 bases and J gave up 4 bases; unmatched junction bases: 7. CDR3 size: 15 residues. DNA for the CDR3: TGTGCCAGCAGTGATCCGGGACAGGGGATCTATGGCTACACCTTC. It yields the protein CASSDPGQGIYGYTF.

DNA of the CDR3: TGTGCCAGCAGTCCCGCGGGTAGAGCTTTCTTT. This gives the protein CASSPAGRAFF. This rearrangement joins TRBV12-3 or TRBV12-4 to TRBJ1-1; D call uncertain. V lost 5 bases, J lost 10 bases, and 11 bases lay in between. The CDR3 runs to 11 residues.

This clonotype was seen more than once but under ten times. The chain links TRBV4-1 to TRBJ2-5; D remains unclear. V was cut by 2 bases and J by 5 bases, with 15 bases left in between. This CDR3 has 15 amino acids. CDR1 and CDR2 from the germline V gene are MGHRA and YSYEKL. The CDR3 loop is CASSQSLEYRETQYF. CDR3 nucleotide sequence: TGCGCCAGCAGCCAAAGCCTAGAGTATAGGGAGACCCAGTACTTC.

This clonotype showed up just a few times. The chain is built from TRBV28 and TRBJ2-7; no clear D gene. Per germline, CDR1 MDHEN and CDR2 SYDVKM. CDR3 length equals 12 residues. The ends were cut back, 4 bases at V and 7 bases at J, with 11 bases in the middle. CDR3 amino acids: CASSSPGSEQYV. CDR3 DNA: TGTGCCAGCAGTTCCCCCGGGTCGGAGCAGTACGTC.